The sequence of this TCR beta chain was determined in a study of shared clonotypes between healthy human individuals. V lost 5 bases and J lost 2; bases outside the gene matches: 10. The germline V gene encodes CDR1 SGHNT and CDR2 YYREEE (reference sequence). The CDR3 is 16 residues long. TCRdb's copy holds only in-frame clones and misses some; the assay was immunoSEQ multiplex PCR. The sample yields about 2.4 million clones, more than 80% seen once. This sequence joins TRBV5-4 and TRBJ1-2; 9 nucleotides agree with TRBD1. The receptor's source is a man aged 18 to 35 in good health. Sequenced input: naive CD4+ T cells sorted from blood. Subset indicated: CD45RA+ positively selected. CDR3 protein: CASRRGSGTGNYGYTF. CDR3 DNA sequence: TGTGCCAGCAGGCGGGGCTCCGGGACAGGGAACTATGGCTACACCTTC.